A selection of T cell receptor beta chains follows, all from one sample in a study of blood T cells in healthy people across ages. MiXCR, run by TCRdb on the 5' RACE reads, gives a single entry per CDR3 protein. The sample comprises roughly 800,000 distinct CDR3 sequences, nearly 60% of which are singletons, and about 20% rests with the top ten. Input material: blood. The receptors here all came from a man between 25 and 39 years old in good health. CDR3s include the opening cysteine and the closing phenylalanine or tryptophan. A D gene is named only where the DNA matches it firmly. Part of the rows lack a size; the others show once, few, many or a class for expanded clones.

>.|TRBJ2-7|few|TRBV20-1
TGCAGTGCTACACCTGGGGAGACCTACGAGCAGTACTTC
CSATPGETYEQYF
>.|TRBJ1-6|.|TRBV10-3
TGTGCCATCGGGGTAGATTCACCCCTCCACTTT
CAIGVDSPLHF
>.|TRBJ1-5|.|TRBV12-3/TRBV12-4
TGTGCCAGCAGTTCCAGGGGTTTAGGTAATCAGCCCCAGCATTTT
CASSSRGLGNQPQHF
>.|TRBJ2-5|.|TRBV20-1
TGCAGTGCCAGCGGCGATGGGCAAGAGACCCAGTACTTC
CSASGDGQETQYF
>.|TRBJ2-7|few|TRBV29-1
TGCAGCGTTAACGACAGAGAGTCCTACGAGCAGTACTTC
CSVNDRESYEQYF
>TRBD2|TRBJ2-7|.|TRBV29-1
TGCAGCGTAACTCTAGCGGGAGACGAGCAGTACTTC
CSVTLAGDEQYF
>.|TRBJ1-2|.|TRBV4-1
TGCGCCAGCAGCCAAGATCTGGGGATTCTCTATGGCTACACCTTC
CASSQDLGILYGYTF
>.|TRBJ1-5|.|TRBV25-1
TGTGCCAGCAGGCCGGGGGCGGGGAGCAATCAGCCCCAGCATTTT
CASRPGAGSNQPQHF
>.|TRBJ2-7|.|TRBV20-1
TGCAGTGCTAGAGGGGAGCGTCGCGAGCAGTACTTC
CSARGERREQYF
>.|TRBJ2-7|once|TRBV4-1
TGCGCCAGCAGCCAATTCGGGGGCTTGGAGCAGTACTTC
CASSQFGGLEQYF
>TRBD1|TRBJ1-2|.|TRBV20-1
TGCAGTGCCAGGAACAGGGGGAGGGTAGATGGCTACACCTTC
CSARNRGRVDGYTF
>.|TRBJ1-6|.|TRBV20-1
TGCAGTGCTAGAGATTGGGTACTTAATTCACCCCTCCACTTT
CSARDWVLNSPLHF
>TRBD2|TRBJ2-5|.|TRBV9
TGTGCCAGCAGCGCGTCCCTAGCGGGAGGCCCTGGGACCCAGTACTTC
CASSASLAGGPGTQYF
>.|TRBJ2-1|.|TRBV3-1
TGTGCCAGCAGCCAAGATGTTACCGCGGCGGGTGAGCAGTTCTTC
CASSQDVTAAGEQFF
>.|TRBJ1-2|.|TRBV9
TGTGCCAGCAGCGTAGTACAGCCGAACTATGGCTACACCTTC
CASSVVQPNYGYTF
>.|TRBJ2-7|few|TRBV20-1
TGCAGTGCTAGAGGACTTACAATCTCATACGAGCAGTACTTC
CSARGLTISYEQYF
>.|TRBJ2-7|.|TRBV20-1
TGCAGTGCCCCAGTAGGGGTCTACTACGAGCAGTACTTC
CSAPVGVYYEQYF
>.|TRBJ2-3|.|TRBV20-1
TGCAGTGCTGGGGACGCCCGAGGCACAGATACGCAGTATTTT
CSAGDARGTDTQYF
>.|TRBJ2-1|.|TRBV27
TGTGCCAGCAGTTTAGGGCAGGAATCGGAGTATGAGCAGTTCTTC
CASSLGQESEYEQFF
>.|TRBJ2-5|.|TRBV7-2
TGTGCCAGCAGCTTAGTTGGAGGGTGGCAAGAGACCCAGTACTTC
CASSLVGGWQETQYF
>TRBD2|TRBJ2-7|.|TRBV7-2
TGTGCCAGCAGCCGTAGCGGGGTCACGGGGGGGCAGTACTTC
CASSRSGVTGGQYF
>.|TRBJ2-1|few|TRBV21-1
TGTGCCAGCAGCAAAGCGAACGGAGGGACAGGGAGCAATGAGCAGTTCTTC
CASSKANGGTGSNEQFF
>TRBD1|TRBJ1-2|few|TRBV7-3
TGTGCCAGCAGCCAGACAGGGGGCGACTATGGCTACACCTTC
CASSQTGGDYGYTF
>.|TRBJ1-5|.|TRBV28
TGTGCCAGCAGTTTGGTCCAGGACAATCAGCCCCAGCATTTT
CASSLVQDNQPQHF
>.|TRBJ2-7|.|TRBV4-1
TGCGCCAGCAGCCAAAGTGGGGGTGGATCCGAGCAGTACTTC
CASSQSGGGSEQYF
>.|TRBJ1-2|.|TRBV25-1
TGTGCCAGCAGCACCCAAGAGAATGGCTACACCTTC
CASSTQENGYTF
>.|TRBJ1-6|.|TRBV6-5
TGTGCCAGCAGCCCCGGACGAAGTAATTCACCCCTCCACTTT
CASSPGRSNSPLHF
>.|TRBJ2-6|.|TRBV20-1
TGCAGTGCAACCGCGGAGTCTGGGGCCAACGTCCTGACTTTC
CSATAESGANVLTF
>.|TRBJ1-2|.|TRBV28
TGTGCCAGCACCGGGGGGGAACGGCGAGTCTATGGCTACACCTTC
CASTGGERRVYGYTF
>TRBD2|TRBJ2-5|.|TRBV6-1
TGTGCCAACAGGGGACTAGCTCAAGAGACCCAGTACTTC
CANRGLAQETQYF
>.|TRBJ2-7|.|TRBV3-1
TGTGCCAGCAGCCAAGTGGGAGCGGGCTACTACGAGCAGTACTTC
CASSQVGAGYYEQYF